This entry is about one T cell receptor beta chain. The target antigen is unknown. This entry belongs to a study of cytotoxic CD8 clonotypes in ibrutinib-treated CLL. Looking at the study overall: When averaged across all of the samples, the counts came to 255,043 productive templates and 94,082 productive rearrangements. Whole-study results and caveats: Among the clonotypes, public ones were uncommon and contracted or held stable on treatment. Before falling back toward baseline at progression, clonality had risen at the time of ibrutinib response. Samples were collected at differing times from sustained-remission and progressing patients.

Assay used: immunoSEQ multiplex PCR; TCRdb lists only in-frame clones, some missing. The top ten clones hold approximately 6.2% of a sample with 73,000 or so clones, around 65% of them seen once. The CDR3 extends over 14 amino acids. Deletions cut 4 bases from V and 4 bases from J, with 11 bases between. Germline V gene lookup returns CDR1 SGHRS and CDR2 YFSETQ. V usage is TRBV5-1 and J usage is TRBJ2-2; D tentatively fits TRBD1 or TRBD2 (5 bases each). The sequencing here drew on PBMCs, taken after 12 months of ibrutinib treatment. This sequence was found in a human donor with chronic lymphocytic leukemia. This CDR3 reads CASSLLGPTGELFF. The CDR3 region has the DNA TGCGCCAGCAGCCTCTTGGGACCCACCGGGGAGCTGTTTTTT.